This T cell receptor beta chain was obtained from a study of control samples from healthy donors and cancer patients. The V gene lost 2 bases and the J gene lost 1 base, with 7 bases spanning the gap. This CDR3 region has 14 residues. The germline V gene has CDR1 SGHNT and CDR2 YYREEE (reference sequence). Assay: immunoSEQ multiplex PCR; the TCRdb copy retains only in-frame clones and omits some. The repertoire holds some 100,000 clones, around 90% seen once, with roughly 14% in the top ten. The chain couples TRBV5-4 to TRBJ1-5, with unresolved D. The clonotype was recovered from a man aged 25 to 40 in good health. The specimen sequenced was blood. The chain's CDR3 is CASSLGGSNQPQHF. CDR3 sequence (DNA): TGTGCCAGCAGCTTAGGCGGCAGCAATCAGCCCCAGCATTTT.